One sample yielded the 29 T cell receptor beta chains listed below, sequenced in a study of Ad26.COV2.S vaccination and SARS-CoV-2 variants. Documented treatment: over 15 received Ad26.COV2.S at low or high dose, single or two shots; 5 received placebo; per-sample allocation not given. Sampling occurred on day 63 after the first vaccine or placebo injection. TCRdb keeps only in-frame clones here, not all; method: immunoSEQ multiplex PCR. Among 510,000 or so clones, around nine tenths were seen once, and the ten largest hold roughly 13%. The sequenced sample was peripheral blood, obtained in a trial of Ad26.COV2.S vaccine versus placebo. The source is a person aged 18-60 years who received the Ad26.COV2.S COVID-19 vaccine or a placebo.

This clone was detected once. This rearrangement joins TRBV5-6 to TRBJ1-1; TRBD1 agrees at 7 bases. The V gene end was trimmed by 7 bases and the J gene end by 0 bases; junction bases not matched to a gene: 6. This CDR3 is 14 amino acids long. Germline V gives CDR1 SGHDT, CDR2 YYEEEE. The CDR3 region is CASYGQVMNTEAFF. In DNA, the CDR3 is TGTGCCAGCTACGGACAGGTCATGAACACTGAAGCTTTCTTT.

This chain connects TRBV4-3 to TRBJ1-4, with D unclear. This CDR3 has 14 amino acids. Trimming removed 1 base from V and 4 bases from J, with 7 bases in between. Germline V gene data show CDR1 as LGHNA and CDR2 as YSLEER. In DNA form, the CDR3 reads TGCGCCAGCAGCCAAGGTCGGATTAATGAAAAACTGTTTTTT. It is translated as CASSQGRINEKLFF.

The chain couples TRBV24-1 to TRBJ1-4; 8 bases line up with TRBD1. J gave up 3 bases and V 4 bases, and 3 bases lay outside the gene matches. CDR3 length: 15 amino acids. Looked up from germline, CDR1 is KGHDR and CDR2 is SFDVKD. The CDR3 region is CATSETGVANEKLFF. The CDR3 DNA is TGTGCCACCAGTGAGACAGGGGTGGCTAATGAAAAACTGTTTTTT.

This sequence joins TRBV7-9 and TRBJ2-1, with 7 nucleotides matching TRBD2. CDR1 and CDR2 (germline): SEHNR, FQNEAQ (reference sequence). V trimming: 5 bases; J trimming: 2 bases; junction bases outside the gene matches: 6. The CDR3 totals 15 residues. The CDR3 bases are TGTGCCAGCAGCCCGGGACTACCACCCTACAATGAGCAGTTCTTC. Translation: CASSPGLPPYNEQFF.

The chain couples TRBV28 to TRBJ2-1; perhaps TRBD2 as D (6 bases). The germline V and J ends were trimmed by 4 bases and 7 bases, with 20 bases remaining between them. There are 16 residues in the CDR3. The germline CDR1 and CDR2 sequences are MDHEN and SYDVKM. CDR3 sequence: CASSSGDGGRRNEQFF. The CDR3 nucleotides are TGTGCCAGCAGTTCGGGGGACGGGGGTAGACGTAATGAGCAGTTCTTC.

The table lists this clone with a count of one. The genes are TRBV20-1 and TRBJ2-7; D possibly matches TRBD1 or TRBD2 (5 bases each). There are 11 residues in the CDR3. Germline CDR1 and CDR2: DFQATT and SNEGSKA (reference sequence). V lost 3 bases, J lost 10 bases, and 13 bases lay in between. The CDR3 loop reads CSARSRWDQYF. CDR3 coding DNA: TGCAGTGCTAGGTCGAGGTGGGACCAGTACTTC.

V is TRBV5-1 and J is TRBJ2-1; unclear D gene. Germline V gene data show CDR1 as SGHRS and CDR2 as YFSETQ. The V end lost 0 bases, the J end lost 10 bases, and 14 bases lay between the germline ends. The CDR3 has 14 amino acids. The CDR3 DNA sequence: TGCGCCAGCAGCTTGGGGGCCGCTAGTGTAGAGCAGTTCTTC. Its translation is CASSLGAASVEQFF.

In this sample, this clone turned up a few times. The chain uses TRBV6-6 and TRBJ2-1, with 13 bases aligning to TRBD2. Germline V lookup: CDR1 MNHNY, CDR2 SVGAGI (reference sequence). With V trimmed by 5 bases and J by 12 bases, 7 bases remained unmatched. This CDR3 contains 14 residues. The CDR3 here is CASSAPGLAGWQFF. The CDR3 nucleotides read TGTGCCAGCAGTGCACCGGGACTAGCGGGATGGCAGTTCTTC.

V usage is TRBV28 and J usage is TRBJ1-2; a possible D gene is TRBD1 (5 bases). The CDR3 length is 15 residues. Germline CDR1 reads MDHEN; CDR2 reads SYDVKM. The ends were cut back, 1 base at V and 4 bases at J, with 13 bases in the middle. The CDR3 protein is CASSLSGREGYGYTF. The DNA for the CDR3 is TGTGCCAGCAGTTTATCTGGCAGGGAGGGCTATGGCTACACCTTC.

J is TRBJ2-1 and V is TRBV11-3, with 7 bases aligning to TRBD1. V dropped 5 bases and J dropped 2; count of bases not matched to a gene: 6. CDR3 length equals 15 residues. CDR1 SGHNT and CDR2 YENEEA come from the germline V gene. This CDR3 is CASSTRDSAYNEQFF. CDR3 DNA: TGTGCCAGCAGCACACGGGACAGCGCCTACAATGAGCAGTTCTTC.

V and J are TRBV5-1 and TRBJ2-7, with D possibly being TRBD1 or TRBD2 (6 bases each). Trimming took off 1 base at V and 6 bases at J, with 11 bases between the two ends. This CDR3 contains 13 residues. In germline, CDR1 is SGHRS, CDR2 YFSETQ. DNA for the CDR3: TGCGCCAGCAGCTTGATACAGGGAGGCGAGCAGTACTTC. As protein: CASSLIQGGEQYF.

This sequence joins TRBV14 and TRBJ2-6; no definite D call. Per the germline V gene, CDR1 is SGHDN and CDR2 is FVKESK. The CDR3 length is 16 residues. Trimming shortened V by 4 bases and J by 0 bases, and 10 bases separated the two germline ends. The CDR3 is CASSPHAISGANVLTF. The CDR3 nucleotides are TGTGCCAGCAGCCCCCACGCGATCTCTGGGGCCAACGTCCTGACTTTC.

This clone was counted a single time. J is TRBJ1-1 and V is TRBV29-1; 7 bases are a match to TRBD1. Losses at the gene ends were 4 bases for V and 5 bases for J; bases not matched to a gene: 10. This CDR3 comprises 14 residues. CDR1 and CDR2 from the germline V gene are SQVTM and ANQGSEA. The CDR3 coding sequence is TGCAGCGTTGCGAGAAGGGGGCTGGGAACTGAAGCTTTCTTT. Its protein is CSVARRGLGTEAFF. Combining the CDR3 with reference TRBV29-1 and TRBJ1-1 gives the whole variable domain SAVISQKPSRDICQRGTSLTIQCQVDSQVTMMFWYRQQPGQSLTLIATANQGSEATYESGFVIDKFPISRPNLTFSTLTVSNMSPEDSSIYLCSVARRGLGTEAFFGQGTRLTVV.

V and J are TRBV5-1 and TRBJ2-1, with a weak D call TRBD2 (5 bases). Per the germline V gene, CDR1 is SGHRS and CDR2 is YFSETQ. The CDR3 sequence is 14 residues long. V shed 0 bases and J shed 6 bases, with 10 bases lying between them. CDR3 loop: CASSLVGAVNEQFF. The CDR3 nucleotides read TGCGCCAGCAGCTTGGTGGGAGCCGTCAATGAGCAGTTCTTC.

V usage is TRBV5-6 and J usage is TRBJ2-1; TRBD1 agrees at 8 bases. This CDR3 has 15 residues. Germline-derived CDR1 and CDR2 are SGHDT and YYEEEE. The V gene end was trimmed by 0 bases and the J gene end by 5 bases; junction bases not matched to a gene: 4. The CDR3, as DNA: TGTGCCAGCAGCTTGGGGGACAGGCCGAACAATGAGCAGTTCTTC. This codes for CASSLGDRPNNEQFF.

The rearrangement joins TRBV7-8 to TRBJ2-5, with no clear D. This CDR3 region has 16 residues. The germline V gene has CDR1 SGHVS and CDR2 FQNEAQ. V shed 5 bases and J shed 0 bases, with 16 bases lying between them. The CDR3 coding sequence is TGTGCCAGCAGCGCCCTTGGCGGAGTGTACCAAGAGACCCAGTACTTC. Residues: CASSALGGVYQETQYF.

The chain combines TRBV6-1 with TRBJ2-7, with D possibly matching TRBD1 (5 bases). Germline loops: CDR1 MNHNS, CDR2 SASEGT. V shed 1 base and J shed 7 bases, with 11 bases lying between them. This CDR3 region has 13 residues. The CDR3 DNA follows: TGTGCCAGCAGTGAAGGGCAGGGTTGGGAGCAGTACTTC. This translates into CASSEGQGWEQYF.

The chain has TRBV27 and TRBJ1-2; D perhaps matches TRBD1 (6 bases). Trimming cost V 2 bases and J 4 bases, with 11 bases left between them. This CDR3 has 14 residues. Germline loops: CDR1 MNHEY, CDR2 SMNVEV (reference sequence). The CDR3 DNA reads TGTGCCAGCAGTTTAAGCAGGGGCGGCTATGGCTACACCTTC. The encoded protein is CASSLSRGGYGYTF.

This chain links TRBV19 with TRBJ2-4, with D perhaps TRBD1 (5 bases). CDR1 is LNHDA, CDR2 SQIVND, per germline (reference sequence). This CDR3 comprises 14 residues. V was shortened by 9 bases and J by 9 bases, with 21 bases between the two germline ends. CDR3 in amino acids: CASRDRGADPIQYF. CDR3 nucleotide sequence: TGTGCCAGCCGCGATCGTGGGGCGGACCCCATTCAGTACTTC.

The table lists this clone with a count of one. The CDR3 DNA follows: TGCGCCAGCAGCTTGGGGGGCGCAGGGGACATTCAGTACTTC. Translation gives CASSLGGAGDIQYF. The chain joins TRBV5-1 to TRBJ2-4; D is perhaps TRBD1 (6 bases). Between the trimmed V and J ends, which lost 0 bases and 8 bases, there was a span of 12 bases. CDR3 length: 14 residues. Per the germline V gene, CDR1 is SGHRS and CDR2 is YFSETQ.

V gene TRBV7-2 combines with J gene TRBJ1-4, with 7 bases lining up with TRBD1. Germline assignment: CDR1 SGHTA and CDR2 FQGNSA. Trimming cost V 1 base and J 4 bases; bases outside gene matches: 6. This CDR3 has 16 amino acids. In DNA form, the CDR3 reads TGTGCCAGCAGCTTAGACGCAGGGGGGTATAATGAAAAACTGTTTTTT. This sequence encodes CASSLDAGGYNEKLFF.

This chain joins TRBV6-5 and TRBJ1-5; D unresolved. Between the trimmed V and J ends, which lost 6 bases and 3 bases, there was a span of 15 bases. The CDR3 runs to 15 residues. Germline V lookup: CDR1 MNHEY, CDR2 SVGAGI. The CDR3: CASSPSAKANQPQHF. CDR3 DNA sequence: TGTGCCAGCAGCCCCTCCGCCAAGGCCAATCAGCCCCAGCATTTT.

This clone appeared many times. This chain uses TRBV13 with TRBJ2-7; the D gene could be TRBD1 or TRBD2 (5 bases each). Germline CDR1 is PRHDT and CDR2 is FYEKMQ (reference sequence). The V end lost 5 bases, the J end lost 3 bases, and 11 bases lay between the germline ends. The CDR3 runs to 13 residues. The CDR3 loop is CASSKGPIYEQYF. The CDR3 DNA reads TGTGCCAGCAGCAAGGGACCAATCTACGAGCAGTACTTC.

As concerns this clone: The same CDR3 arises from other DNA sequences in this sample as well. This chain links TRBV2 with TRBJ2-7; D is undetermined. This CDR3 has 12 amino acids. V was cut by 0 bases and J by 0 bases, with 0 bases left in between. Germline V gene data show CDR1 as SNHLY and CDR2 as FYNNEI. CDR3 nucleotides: TGTGCCAGCAGTGAAGCCTCCTACGAGCAGTACTTC. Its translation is CASSEASYEQYF. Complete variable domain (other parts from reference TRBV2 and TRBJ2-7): EPEVTQTPSHQVTQMGQEVILRCVPISNHLYFYWYRQILGQKVEFLVSFYNNEISEKSEIFDDQFSVERPDGSNFTLKIRSTKLEDSAMYFCASSEASYEQYFGPGTRLTVT.

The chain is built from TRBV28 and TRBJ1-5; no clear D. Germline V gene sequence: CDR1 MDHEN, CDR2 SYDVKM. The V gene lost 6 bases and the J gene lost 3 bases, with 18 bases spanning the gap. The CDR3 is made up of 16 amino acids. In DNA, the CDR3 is TGTGCCAGCAGCCCCGGAGTGGGAGGGCCCAATCAGCCCCAGCATTTT. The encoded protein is CASSPGVGGPNQPQHF.

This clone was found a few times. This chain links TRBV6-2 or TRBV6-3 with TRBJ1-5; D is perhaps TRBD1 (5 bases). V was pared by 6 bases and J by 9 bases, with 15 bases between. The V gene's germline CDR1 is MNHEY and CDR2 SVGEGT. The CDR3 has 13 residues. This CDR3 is CASSLHQGRPQHF. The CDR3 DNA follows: TGTGCCAGCAGCCTCCACCAGGGACGGCCCCAGCATTTT.

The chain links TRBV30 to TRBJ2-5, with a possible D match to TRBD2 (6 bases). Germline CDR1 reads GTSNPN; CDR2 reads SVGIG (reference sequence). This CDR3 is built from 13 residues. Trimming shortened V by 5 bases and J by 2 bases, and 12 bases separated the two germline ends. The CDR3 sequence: CAWAAAGQETQYF. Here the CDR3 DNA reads TGTGCCTGGGCCGCGGCGGGACAAGAGACCCAGTACTTC.

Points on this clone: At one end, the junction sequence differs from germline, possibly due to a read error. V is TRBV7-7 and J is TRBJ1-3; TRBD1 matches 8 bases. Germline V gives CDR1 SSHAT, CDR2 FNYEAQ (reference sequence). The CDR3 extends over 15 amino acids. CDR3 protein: CASSPGTGSGNTIYF. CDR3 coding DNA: TGTGCTAGCAGCCCAGGGACAGGCTCTGGAAACACCATATATTTT.

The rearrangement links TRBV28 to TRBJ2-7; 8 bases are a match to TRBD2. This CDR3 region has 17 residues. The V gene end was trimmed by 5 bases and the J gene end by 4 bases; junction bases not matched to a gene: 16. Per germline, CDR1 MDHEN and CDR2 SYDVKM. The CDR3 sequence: CASSPTLGVAGHYEQYF. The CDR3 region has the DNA TGTGCCAGCAGTCCTACCCTCGGGGTAGCGGGACATTACGAGCAGTACTTC. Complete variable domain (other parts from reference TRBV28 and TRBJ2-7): DVKVTQSSRYLVKRTGEKVFLECVQDMDHENMFWYRQDPGLGLRLIYFSYDVKMKEKGDIPEGYSVSREKKERFSLILESASTNQTSMYLCASSPTLGVAGHYEQYFGPGTRLTVT.